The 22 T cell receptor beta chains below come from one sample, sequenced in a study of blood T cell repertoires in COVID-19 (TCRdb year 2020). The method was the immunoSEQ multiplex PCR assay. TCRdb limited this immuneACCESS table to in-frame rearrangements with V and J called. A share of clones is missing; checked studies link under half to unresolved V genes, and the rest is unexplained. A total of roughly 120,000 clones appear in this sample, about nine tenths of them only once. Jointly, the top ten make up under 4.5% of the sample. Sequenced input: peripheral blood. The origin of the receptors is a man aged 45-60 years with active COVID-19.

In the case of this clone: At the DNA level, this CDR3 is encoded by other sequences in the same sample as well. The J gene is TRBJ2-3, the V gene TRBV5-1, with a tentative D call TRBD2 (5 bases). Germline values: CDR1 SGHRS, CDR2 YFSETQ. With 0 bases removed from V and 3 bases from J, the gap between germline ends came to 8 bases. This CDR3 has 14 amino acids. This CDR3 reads CASSLGRSTDTQYF. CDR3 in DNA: TGCGCCAGCAGCTTGGGGAGGTCAACAGATACGCAGTATTTT.

The CDR3 region has the DNA TGTGCCAGCTCTGGAGTGGGACTAGCGGGGGAGCAGTACTTC. Its protein is CASSGVGLAGEQYF. This chain uses TRBV27 with TRBJ2-7; TRBD2 agrees at 13 bases. CDR3 size: 14 residues. Per the germline V gene, CDR1 is MNHEY and CDR2 is SMNVEV (reference sequence). V shed 8 bases, J shed 7 bases, and the junction held 8 bases outside the gene matches.

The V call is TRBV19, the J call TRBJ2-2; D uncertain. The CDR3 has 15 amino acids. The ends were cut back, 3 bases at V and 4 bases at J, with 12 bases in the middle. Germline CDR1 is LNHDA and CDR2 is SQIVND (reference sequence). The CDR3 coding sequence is TGTGCCAGTAGTATCATGACAAGCCGCACCGGGGAGCTGTTTTTT. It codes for CASSIMTSRTGELFF.

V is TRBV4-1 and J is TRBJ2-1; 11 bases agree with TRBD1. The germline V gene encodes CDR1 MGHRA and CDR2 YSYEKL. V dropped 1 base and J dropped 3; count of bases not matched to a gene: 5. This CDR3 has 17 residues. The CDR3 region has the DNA TGCGCCAGCAGCCAAGCCGGGACAGGGGGGTTCTACAATGAGCAGTTCTTC. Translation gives CASSQAGTGGFYNEQFF.

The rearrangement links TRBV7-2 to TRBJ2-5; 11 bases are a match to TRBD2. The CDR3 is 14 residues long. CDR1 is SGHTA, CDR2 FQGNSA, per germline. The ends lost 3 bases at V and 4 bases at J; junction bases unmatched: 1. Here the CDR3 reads CASSFLAGGETQYF. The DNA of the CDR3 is TGTGCCAGCAGCTTCCTAGCGGGAGGAGAGACCCAGTACTTC.

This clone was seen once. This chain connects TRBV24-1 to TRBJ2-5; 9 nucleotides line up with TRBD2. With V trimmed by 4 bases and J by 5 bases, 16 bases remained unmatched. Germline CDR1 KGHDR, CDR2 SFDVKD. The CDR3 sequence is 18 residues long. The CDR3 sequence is CATSDSRLAEIHSETQYF. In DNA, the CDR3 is TGTGCCACCAGTGACTCCCGACTAGCGGAGATACATTCGGAGACCCAGTACTTC.

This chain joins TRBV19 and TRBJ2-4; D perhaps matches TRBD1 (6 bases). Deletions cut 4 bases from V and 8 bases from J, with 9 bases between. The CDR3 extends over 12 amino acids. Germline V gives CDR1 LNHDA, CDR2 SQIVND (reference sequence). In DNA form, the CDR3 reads TGTGCCAGTAGTAGGGGGCGAGACATTCAGTACTTC. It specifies CASSRGRDIQYF. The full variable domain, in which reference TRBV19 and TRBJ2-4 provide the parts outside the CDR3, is DGGITQSPKYLFRKEGQNVTLSCEQNLNHDAMYWYRQDPGQGLRLIYYSQIVNDFQKGDIAEGYSVSREKKESFPLTVTSAQKNPTAFYLCASSRGRDIQYFGAGTRLSVL.

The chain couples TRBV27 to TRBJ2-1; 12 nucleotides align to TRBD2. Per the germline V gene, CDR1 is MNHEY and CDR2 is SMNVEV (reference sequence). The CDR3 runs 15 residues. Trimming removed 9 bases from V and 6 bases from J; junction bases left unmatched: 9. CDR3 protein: CARRQGLAGFNEQFF. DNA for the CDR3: TGTGCCAGAAGACAAGGACTAGCGGGATTCAATGAGCAGTTCTTC.

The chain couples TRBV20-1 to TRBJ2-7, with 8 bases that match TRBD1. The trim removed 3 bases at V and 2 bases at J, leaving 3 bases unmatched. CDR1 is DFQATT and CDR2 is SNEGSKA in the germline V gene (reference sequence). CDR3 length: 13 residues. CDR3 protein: CSASRTGTYEQYF. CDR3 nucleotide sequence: TGCAGTGCTAGTAGGACAGGGACCTACGAGCAGTACTTC.

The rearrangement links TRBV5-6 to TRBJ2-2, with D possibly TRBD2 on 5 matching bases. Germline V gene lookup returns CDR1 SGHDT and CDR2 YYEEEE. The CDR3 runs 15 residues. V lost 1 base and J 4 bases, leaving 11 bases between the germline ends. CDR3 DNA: TGTGCCAGCAGCTTGTTGCCGGGAAGCACCGGGGAGCTGTTTTTT. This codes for CASSLLPGSTGELFF.

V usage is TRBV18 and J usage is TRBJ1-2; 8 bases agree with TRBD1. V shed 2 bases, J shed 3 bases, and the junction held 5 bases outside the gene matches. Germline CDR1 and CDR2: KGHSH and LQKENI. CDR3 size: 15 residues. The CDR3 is CASSPGATGDYGYTF. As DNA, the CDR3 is TGTGCCAGCTCACCAGGGGCGACAGGGGACTATGGCTACACCTTC.

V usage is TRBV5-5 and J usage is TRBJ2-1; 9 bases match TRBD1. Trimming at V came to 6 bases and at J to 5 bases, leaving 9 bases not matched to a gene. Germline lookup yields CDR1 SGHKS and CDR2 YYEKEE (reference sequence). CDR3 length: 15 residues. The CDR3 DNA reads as TGTGCCAGCACCCTCCGGGACAGGGAAAACAATGAGCAGTTCTTC. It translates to CASTLRDRENNEQFF.

CDR3 residues: CASRAGGTSLETQYF. The CDR3 DNA reads as TGTGCCAGTCGAGCAGGCGGGACTAGTCTTGAGACCCAGTACTTC. V gene TRBV5-4 combines with J gene TRBJ2-5; 8 bases are shared with TRBD2. The germline gives CDR1 SGHNT, CDR2 YYREEE (reference sequence). V shed 8 bases and J 5 bases; nucleotides not matched to a gene: 14. There are 15 residues in the CDR3.

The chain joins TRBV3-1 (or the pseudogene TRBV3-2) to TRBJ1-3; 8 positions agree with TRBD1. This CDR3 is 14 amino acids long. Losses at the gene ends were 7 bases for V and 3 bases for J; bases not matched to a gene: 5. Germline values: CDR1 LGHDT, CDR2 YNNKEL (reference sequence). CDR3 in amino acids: CASTMTGDGNTIYF. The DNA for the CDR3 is TGTGCCAGCACCATGACAGGGGATGGAAACACCATATATTTT.

CDR3 region: CASAELLELGEETQYF. CDR3 DNA: TGTGCCAGCGCGGAACTGTTAGAGCTCGGTGAAGAGACCCAGTACTTC. The chain links TRBV13 to TRBJ2-5; D unclear. Germline CDR1 reads PRHDT; CDR2 reads FYEKMQ (reference sequence). The length of the CDR3 is 16 residues. V was cut by 8 bases and J by 3 bases, with 22 bases left in between. Full variable domain (rest looked up from reference TRBV13 and TRBJ2-5): AAGVIQSPRHLIKEKRETATLKCYPIPRHDTVYWYQQGPGQDPQFLISFYEKMQSDKGSIPDRFSAQQFSDYHSELNMSSLELGDSALYFCASAELLELGEETQYFGPGTRLLVL.

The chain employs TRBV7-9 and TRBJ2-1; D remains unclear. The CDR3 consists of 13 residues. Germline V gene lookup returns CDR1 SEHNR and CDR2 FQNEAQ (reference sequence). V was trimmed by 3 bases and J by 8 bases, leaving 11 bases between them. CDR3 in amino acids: CASSLTGFDEQFF. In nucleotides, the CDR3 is TGTGCCAGCAGCTTGACGGGTTTCGATGAGCAGTTCTTC.

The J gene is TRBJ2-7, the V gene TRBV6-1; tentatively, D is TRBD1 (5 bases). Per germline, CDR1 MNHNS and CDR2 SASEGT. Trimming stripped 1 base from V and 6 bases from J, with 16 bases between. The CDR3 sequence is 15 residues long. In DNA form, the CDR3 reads TGTGCCAGCAGTGAAGGGGCAGGGATCCCCAGCGAGCAGTACGTC. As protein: CASSEGAGIPSEQYV.

The CDR3: CASSRGGVNTEAFF. For the CDR3, the DNA is TGTGCCAGCAGTCGAGGGGGGGTGAACACTGAAGCTTTCTTT. V usage is TRBV2 and J usage is TRBJ1-1; perhaps TRBD1 as D (6 bases). CDR1 and CDR2 from the germline V gene are SNHLY and FYNNEI. V lost 5 bases, J lost 0 bases, and 10 bases lay in between. The length of the CDR3 is 14 residues.

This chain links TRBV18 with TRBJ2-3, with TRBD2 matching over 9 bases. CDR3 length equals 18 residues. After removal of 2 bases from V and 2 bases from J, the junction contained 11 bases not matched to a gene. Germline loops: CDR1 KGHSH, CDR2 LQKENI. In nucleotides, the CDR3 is TGTGCCAGCTCACCAGGAAAGAGCGGGGGGCTTACCACAGATACGCAGTATTTT. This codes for CASSPGKSGGLTTDTQYF.

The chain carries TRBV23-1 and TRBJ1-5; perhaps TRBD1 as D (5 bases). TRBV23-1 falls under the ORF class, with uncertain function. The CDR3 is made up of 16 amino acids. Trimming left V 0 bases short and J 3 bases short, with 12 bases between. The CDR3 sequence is CASSQSPGNFNQPQHF. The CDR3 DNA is TGCGCCAGCAGTCAATCGCCAGGGAACTTCAATCAGCCCCAGCATTTT.

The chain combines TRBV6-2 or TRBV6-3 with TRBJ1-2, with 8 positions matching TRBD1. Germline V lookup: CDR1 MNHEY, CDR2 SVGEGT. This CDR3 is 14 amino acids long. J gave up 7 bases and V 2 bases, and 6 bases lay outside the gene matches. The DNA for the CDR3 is TGTGCCAGCAGTTACCAGGGGGCGATTCCTGGCTACACCTTC. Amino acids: CASSYQGAIPGYTF.

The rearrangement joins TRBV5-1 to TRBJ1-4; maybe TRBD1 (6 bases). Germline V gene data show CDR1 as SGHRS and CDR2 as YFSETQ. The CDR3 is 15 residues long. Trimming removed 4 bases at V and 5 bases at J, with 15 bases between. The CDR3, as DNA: TGCGCCAGCAGCCAAACAGGGCAAGGGAATGAAAAACTGTTTTTT. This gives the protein CASSQTGQGNEKLFF. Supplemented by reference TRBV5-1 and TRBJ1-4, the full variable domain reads KAGVTQTPRYLIKTRGQQVTLSCSPISGHRSVSWYQQTPGQGLQFLFEYFSETQRNKGNFPGRFSGRQFSNSRSEMNVSTLELGDSALYLCASSQTGQGNEKLFFGSGTQLSVL.